The rows below give T cell receptor beta chains drawn from one sample of a study of shared clonotypes between healthy human individuals. Generated by immunoSEQ multiplex PCR, the TCRdb table keeps only in-frame clones and is missing some. The data show fewer than 1.8 million clones, around 98.5% seen once. The sequencing sample was made of naive CD4+ T cells sorted from blood. Receptors were obtained from a man aged 25-45 years in good health. Both conserved end residues are part of each CDR3. D genes are given only for firm matches. The size of a clone is reported for some rows only, either as once, few or many, or as a class for expanded clones.

cdr3_aa: CASSEEFGVPYEQYF
cdr3_nt: TGTGCCAGCAGTGAGGAGTTCGGGGTACCCTACGAGCAGTACTTC
clone_size: once
v_call: TRBV6-1
d_call: NA
j_call: TRBJ2-7

cdr3_aa: CASSPRGSNTEAFF
cdr3_nt: TGTGCCAGTAGTCCCCGGGGATCGAACACTGAAGCTTTCTTT
clone_size: NA
v_call: TRBV19
d_call: NA
j_call: TRBJ1-1

cdr3_aa: CASSLTGTGIYEQYF
cdr3_nt: TGTGCCAGCAGCTTGACCGGGACAGGGATTTACGAGCAGTACTTC
clone_size: NA
v_call: TRBV7-9
d_call: TRBD1
j_call: TRBJ2-7

cdr3_aa: CASSLPWTGNHGYTF
cdr3_nt: TGTGCCAGCAGTTTACCTTGGACAGGGAACCATGGCTACACCTTC
clone_size: once
v_call: TRBV28
d_call: TRBD1
j_call: TRBJ1-2

cdr3_aa: CASKTGTGTSYEQYF
cdr3_nt: TGTGCCAGTAAGACAGGGACGGGGACCTCCTACGAGCAGTACTTC
clone_size: NA
v_call: TRBV19
d_call: TRBD1
j_call: TRBJ2-7

cdr3_aa: CASSRSGSGKEETQYF
cdr3_nt: TGTGCCAGCAGCCGTAGCGGGAGCGGCAAAGAAGAGACCCAGTACTTC
clone_size: NA
v_call: TRBV11-2
d_call: TRBD2
j_call: TRBJ2-5

cdr3_aa: CARKVSGNTIYF
cdr3_nt: TGTGCCAGAAAGGTGTCTGGAAACACCATATATTTT
clone_size: NA
v_call: TRBV2
d_call: NA
j_call: TRBJ1-3

cdr3_aa: CASSYRTGNPSGADTQYF
cdr3_nt: TGTGCCAGCAGCTACAGGACAGGGAACCCGTCCGGCGCAGATACGCAGTATTTT
clone_size: NA
v_call: TRBV7-9
d_call: TRBD1
j_call: TRBJ2-3

cdr3_aa: CASSQDRSNTEAFF
cdr3_nt: TGCGCCAGCAGCCAAGATAGGAGCAACACTGAAGCTTTCTTT
clone_size: NA
v_call: TRBV4-3
d_call: NA
j_call: TRBJ1-1

cdr3_aa: CASSLVETYEQYF
cdr3_nt: TGTGCCAGCAGCTTGGTAGAGACCTACGAGCAGTACTTC
clone_size: once
v_call: TRBV5-6
d_call: NA
j_call: TRBJ2-7

cdr3_aa: CASSTQGADGDEQYF
cdr3_nt: TGCGCCAGCAGCACCCAGGGGGCGGACGGTGACGAGCAGTACTTC
clone_size: NA
v_call: TRBV5-1
d_call: TRBD1
j_call: TRBJ2-7

cdr3_aa: CASSLGTSGRARNEQFF
cdr3_nt: TGTGCCAGCAGCTTAGGGACTAGCGGGAGGGCCCGCAATGAGCAGTTCTTC
clone_size: NA
v_call: TRBV11-3
d_call: TRBD2
j_call: TRBJ2-1

cdr3_aa: CASSSAGYEQYF
cdr3_nt: TGTGCCAGCAGTTCAGCTGGGTACGAGCAGTACTTC
clone_size: NA
v_call: TRBV28
d_call: NA
j_call: TRBJ2-7

cdr3_aa: CASSLRGSSYNEQFF
cdr3_nt: TGTGCCAGCAGCCTGCGGGGAAGCTCCTACAATGAGCAGTTCTTC
clone_size: NA
v_call: TRBV7-2
d_call: NA
j_call: TRBJ2-1

cdr3_aa: CAWSMRRDEPQHF
cdr3_nt: TGTGCCTGGAGTATGCGGAGGGATGAGCCCCAGCATTTT
clone_size: NA
v_call: TRBV30
d_call: NA
j_call: TRBJ1-5

cdr3_aa: CSAQSYGETQYF
cdr3_nt: TGCAGCGCCCAATCTTATGGGGAGACCCAGTACTTC
clone_size: NA
v_call: TRBV29-1
d_call: NA
j_call: TRBJ2-5

cdr3_aa: CASSSGGEQPQHF
cdr3_nt: TGTGCCAGCAGCTCAGGGGGCGAACAGCCCCAGCATTTT
clone_size: NA
v_call: TRBV5-6
d_call: TRBD1
j_call: TRBJ1-5

cdr3_aa: CASSLFLSPGAYEQYF
cdr3_nt: TGTGCCAGCAGTTTATTCCTAAGCCCGGGGGCTTACGAGCAGTACTTC
clone_size: NA
v_call: TRBV27
d_call: NA
j_call: TRBJ2-7